Listed below are T cell receptor beta chains from one sample, sequenced in a study of CD8+CD57+ T cells in acquired aplastic anemia. A single record per CDR3 protein comes from TCRdb applying MiXCR to the reads. The sample shows 150,000 to 200,000 distinct CDR3 sequences, around half of them seen only once. The specimen was sorted CD4+, CD8+, or CD8+CD57+ T cells (not recorded which) from PBMCs. These receptors all stem from a human donor with aplastic anemia. Each CDR3 is given with its conserved first and last residue.

CASKRTNRDGFSGNTIYF | TRBJ1-3 | TRBV6-1
CASSSRDQETQYF | TRBJ2-5 | TRBV11-1
CASSSGPRGNTIYF | TRBJ1-3 | TRBV5-5
CSARSHRERDNSPLHF | TRBJ1-6 | TRBV20-1
CASSEAEANHRANYGYTF | TRBJ1-2 | TRBV2
CAISYRGTGYEQYF | TRBJ2-7 | TRBV10-3
CATRGSGAETQYF | TRBJ2-5 | TRBV15
CSARDIRQGGNTGELFF | TRBJ2-2 | TRBV20-1
CASSPPENTIYF | TRBJ1-3 | TRBV12-3/TRBV12-4
CASSLAGDWDSPLHF | TRBJ1-6 | TRBV7-8
CASSSGLAAYGQYF | TRBJ2-7 | TRBV19
CASLSASSYEQYF | TRBJ2-7 | TRBV2
CASSQDPTGVGTDTQYF | TRBJ2-3 | TRBV14
CASRTGNTGELFF | TRBJ2-2 | TRBV3-1
CATSDPGTGATNTEAFF | TRBJ1-1 | TRBV24-1
CASSVSGTSGWGEQYF | TRBJ2-7 | TRBV9